This T cell receptor beta chain was recorded in a study of T cell responses to AZD1222 COVID-19 vaccine. Across the study: Researchers grouped second doses given at about 4 or about 12 weeks into one pool.

The V end lost 0 bases, the J end lost 6 bases, and 15 bases lay between the germline ends. Germline V CDR1 and CDR2: MNHEY, SVGAGI. The CDR3 contains 16 residues. Clones were sequenced by immunoSEQ multiplex PCR, and TCRdb holds only the in-frame ones, with some missing. The sample includes some 130,000 clones, about nine tenths of them seen just once. The chain uses TRBV6-5 and TRBJ1-5, with a weak D call TRBD1 (6 bases). This receptor was obtained from an adult in good health. Source: peripheral blood, taken on day 0 of AZD1222 vaccination. The CDR3 protein is CASSYSSAGVGQPQHF. The CDR3 DNA sequence: TGTGCCAGCAGTTACTCGAGTGCAGGGGTTGGTCAGCCCCAGCATTTT.